This is a list of T cell receptor beta chains from one sample in a study of OX40 agonist ivuxolimab in advanced cancers. Only in-frame clones appear in the TCRdb table, and some are missing; sequencing was by immunoSEQ multiplex PCR. The table has tens of thousands of clones, more than 80% seen once. Sequenced here: CD4+ or CD8+ T cells sorted from blood, sampled in a trial of the OX40 agonist ivuxolimab. Every receptor here comes from an adult with an advanced solid tumor such as melanoma, head and neck, liver or kidney cancer. Each CDR3 is given with its conserved first and last residue. Each record gives: D gene, CDR3 length, J gene, V gene, CDR3 protein, CDR3 DNA. D genes are given only for firm matches.

. 23 TRBJ2-1 TRBV7-3 CASSLTPHPGQGLTSGPYNEQFF TGTGCCAGCAGCTTAACCCCCCATCCGGGACAGGGCCTAACTAGCGGTCCCTACAATGAGCAGTTCTTC
. 13 TRBJ1-5 TRBV5-8 CASSFSANQPQHF TGTGCCAGCAGCTTTAGCGCAAATCAGCCCCAGCATTTT
. 14 TRBJ1-1 TRBV5-1 CASSLGGANTEAFF TGCGCCAGCAGCTTGGGTGGGGCGAACACTGAAGCTTTCTTT
. 13 TRBJ2-3 TRBV5-6 CASSLGTTDTQYF TGTGCCAGCAGCTTGGGCACCACAGATACGCAGTATTTT
. 14 TRBJ2-7 TRBV11-2 CASSYFEGGYEQYF TGTGCCAGCAGCTATTTCGAGGGGGGCTACGAGCAGTACTTC
TRBD2 18 TRBJ2-2 TRBV2 CASSEAAGGLAYTGELFF TGTGCCAGCAGTGAAGCGGCGGGGGGACTAGCGTATACCGGGGAGCTGTTTTTT
. 12 TRBJ2-7 TRBV5-6 CASSLGGSEQYF TGTGCCAGCAGCTTGGGAGGTAGTGAGCAGTACTTC
. 17 TRBJ2-3 TRBV19 CASSIAVQGGPTDTQYF TGTGCCAGTAGTATAGCGGTCCAGGGAGGACCCACAGATACGCAGTATTTT
. 15 TRBJ2-5 TRBV2 CASSEGGPLGETQYF TGTGCCAGCAGTGAAGGTGGGCCCCTGGGAGAGACCCAGTACTTC
TRBD2 15 TRBJ2-7 TRBV5-4 CASSHGTSFTYEQYF TGTGCCAGCAGCCACGGGACTAGCTTTACCTACGAGCAGTACTTC